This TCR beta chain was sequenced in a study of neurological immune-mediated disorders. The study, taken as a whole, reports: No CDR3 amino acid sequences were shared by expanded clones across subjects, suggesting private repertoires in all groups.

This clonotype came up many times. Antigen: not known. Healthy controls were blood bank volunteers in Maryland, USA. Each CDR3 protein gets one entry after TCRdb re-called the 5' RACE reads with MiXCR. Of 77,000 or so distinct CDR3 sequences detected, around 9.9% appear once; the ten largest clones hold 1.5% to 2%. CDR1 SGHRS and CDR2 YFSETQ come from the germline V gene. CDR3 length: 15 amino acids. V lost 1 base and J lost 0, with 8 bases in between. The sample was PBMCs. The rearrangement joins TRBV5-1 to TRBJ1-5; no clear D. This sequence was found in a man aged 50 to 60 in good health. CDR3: CASSLSGNSNQPQHF. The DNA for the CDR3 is TGCGCCAGCAGCTTGTCTGGTAATAGCAATCAGCCCCAGCATTTT.